The 22 T cell receptor beta chains below come from one sample, sequenced in a study of cytomegalovirus exposure and HLA in healthy donors. 13 Jbeta primers and 60 Vbeta primers were used for the PCR. Generated by immunoSEQ multiplex PCR, the TCRdb table keeps only in-frame clones and is missing some. The sample table sets out tens of thousands of clones. Sequencing was performed on PBMCs. Receptor source: a human donor in good health.

This rearrangement joins TRBV2 to TRBJ1-1; 7 positions agree with TRBD1. CDR1 is SNHLY, CDR2 FYNNEI, per germline. J lost 1 base, V lost 5 bases, and 7 bases had no gene match. There are 15 residues in the CDR3. The CDR3 region has the DNA TGTGCCAGCAGTTTGCACAGGGGAGCGAACACTGAAGCTTTCTTT. This translates into CASSLHRGANTEAFF.

This chain links TRBV9 with TRBJ2-5; unclear D gene. The germline gives CDR1 SGDLS, CDR2 YYNGEE. CDR3 length: 13 residues. The V gene lost 0 bases and the J gene lost 5 bases, with 8 bases spanning the gap. CDR3: CASSVAAQETQYF. The CDR3 bases are TGTGCCAGCAGCGTAGCTGCCCAGGAGACCCAGTACTTC.

The chain carries TRBV7-9 and TRBJ1-1; D is perhaps TRBD1 (5 bases). The CDR3 totals 14 residues. V lost 5 bases and J 4 bases, leaving 14 bases between the germline ends. Germline CDR1 is SEHNR and CDR2 is FQNEAQ (reference sequence). The CDR3 sequence: CASSAGNQPTEAFF. In nucleotides, the CDR3 is TGTGCCAGCAGCGCAGGGAATCAACCCACTGAAGCTTTCTTT.

As for this clone: Other DNA sequences in the sample encode the same CDR3. V usage is TRBV18 and J usage is TRBJ2-5, with D possibly being TRBD2 (5 bases). The CDR3 length is 14 residues. V lost 3 bases to trimming and J lost 3 bases, with 11 bases between them. Germline V gene sequence: CDR1 KGHSH, CDR2 LQKENI. CDR3 sequence reads: CASSPSPGEETQYF. The CDR3 nucleotides are TGTGCCAGCTCACCCTCACCCGGGGAAGAGACCCAGTACTTC.

Points on this clone: At one of its ends the junction is not consistent with the germline gene, which may arise from a read error. This chain links TRBV23-1 with TRBJ1-6; the match to TRBD1 covers 7 bases. TRBV23-1 is marked as an open reading frame, function uncertain. This CDR3 is 20 amino acids long. As DNA, the CDR3 is TGCGCCAGCAGTCAGAAACTGCCGGGCGTGCGACAGGGTAGGGATTCACACCTCCACTTT. Its translation: CASSQKLPGVRQGRDSHLHF.

According to its frequency, this clone is medium-sized. The gene calls are TRBV10-1 and TRBJ2-7; TRBD1 might be the D (5 bases). This CDR3 contains 12 residues. V lost 9 bases, J lost 6 bases, and 15 bases lay in between. Germline loops: CDR1 WNHNN, CDR2 SYGVQD (reference sequence). The CDR3 DNA sequence: TGCGCCAGTAGTAGGGGTACGGCCGAGCAGTACTTC. Protein sequence: CASSRGTAEQYF.

The CDR3 bases are TGCGCCAGCAGCTTGTATTGGAGGGGACCCACAGATACGCAGTATTTT. It specifies CASSLYWRGPTDTQYF. The rearrangement joins TRBV5-1 to TRBJ2-3; weak D call: TRBD2 (6 bases). Looked up from germline, CDR1 is SGHRS and CDR2 is YFSETQ. This CDR3 has 16 residues. The V end was cut by 1 base, the J end by 2 bases, with 14 bases between.

As regards this clone: The junction and the germline gene differ at one end; a read error may be behind it. Additional DNA sequences in this sample encode the identical CDR3. This sequence joins TRBV6-1 and TRBJ2-7; D perhaps matches TRBD2 (6 bases). The V gene's germline CDR1 is MNHNS and CDR2 SASEGT. This CDR3 is 11 amino acids long. The CDR3 nucleotides read TGTGCCAGCAGTGCTCCGGGACTGAATATGTTC. Translation gives CASSAPGLNMF.

The CDR3 nucleotides read TGTGCCAGCAGTTGGCCCCACGCCTACGAGCAGTACTTC. Translating it yields CASSWPHAYEQYF. This rearrangement joins TRBV28 to TRBJ2-7, with D uncertain. The ends were cut back, 4 bases at V and 2 bases at J, with 9 bases in the middle. The CDR3 sequence is 13 residues long. Germline assignment: CDR1 MDHEN and CDR2 SYDVKM.

The gene calls are TRBV4-1 and TRBJ2-7, with 9 nucleotides matching TRBD1. This CDR3 is built from 16 residues. Trimming removed 0 bases from V and 4 bases from J; junction bases left unmatched: 7. Per the germline V gene, CDR1 is MGHRA and CDR2 is YSYEKL. CDR3 sequence: CASSQDQGTGIYEQYF. In DNA form, the CDR3 reads TGCGCCAGCAGCCAAGATCAGGGGACAGGGATTTACGAGCAGTACTTC.

The rearrangement uses TRBV11-2 and TRBJ1-1; D is unclear. The V end lost 7 bases, the J end lost 0 bases, and 15 bases lay between the germline ends. Germline V gene lookup returns CDR1 SGHAT and CDR2 FQNNGV. The CDR3 loop spans 15 amino acids. The CDR3 DNA is TGTGCCAGCATCCCTGGGAGGAACATGAACACTGAAGCTTTCTTT. Amino acids: CASIPGRNMNTEAFF.

CDR3 coding DNA: TGTGCCAGTCATAAACAGGGGGCGAACACCGGGGAGCTGTTTTTT. Translating it yields CASHKQGANTGELFF. The chain couples TRBV28 to TRBJ2-2; 8 bases fit TRBD1. This CDR3 has 15 residues. J gave up 0 bases and V 9 bases, and 6 bases lay outside the gene matches. The germline V gene has CDR1 MDHEN and CDR2 SYDVKM.

The chain links TRBV18 to TRBJ2-5; 8 bases are shared with TRBD1. The CDR3 is 20 amino acids. Trimming cost V 3 bases and J 6 bases; bases outside gene matches: 24. Germline assignment: CDR1 KGHSH and CDR2 LQKENI. The CDR3 is CASSPPQGAGGAGPQQTQYF. DNA of the CDR3: TGTGCCAGCTCACCGCCGCAGGGGGCCGGAGGAGCGGGTCCTCAGCAGACCCAGTACTTC.

The rearrangement links TRBV5-1 to TRBJ2-1; TRBD1 agrees at 7 bases. CDR3 length: 14 residues. V was pared by 1 base and J by 6 bases, with 4 bases of the junction left unmatched. Germline-derived CDR1 and CDR2 are SGHRS and YFSETQ. The CDR3 coding sequence is TGCGCCAGCAGCTTGCAGGGGGTGGTCAATGAGCAGTTCTTC. Translating gives CASSLQGVVNEQFF.

The gene calls are TRBV5-1 and TRBJ2-1; 7 bases fit TRBD2. Germline CDR1 reads SGHRS; CDR2 reads YFSETQ. The CDR3 has 15 amino acids. V lost 0 bases to trimming and J lost 4 bases; unmatched junction nucleotides: 4. CDR3 nucleotides: TGCGCCAGCAGCTTGGGCGGGGGTCAGTACAATGAGCAGTTCTTC. Its translation is CASSLGGGQYNEQFF.

V and J are TRBV6-6 and TRBJ2-5, with a weak D call TRBD2 (6 bases). Trimming took off 5 bases at V and 7 bases at J, with 20 bases between the two ends. The CDR3 totals 15 residues. Germline CDR1 reads MNHNY; CDR2 reads SVGAGI (reference sequence). The CDR3, as DNA: TGTGCCAGCAGTGAGCGGGCGATTACTTTTCCGACCCAGTACTTC. Its protein product is CASSERAITFPTQYF.

CDR3 region: CASRSQGDYGYTF. The CDR3 coding sequence is TGTGCCAGCAGGTCCCAGGGTGACTATGGCTACACCTTC. This chain uses TRBV28 with TRBJ1-2; TRBD1 might be the D (5 bases). CDR3 length equals 13 residues. The germline gives CDR1 MDHEN, CDR2 SYDVKM. The V and J ends lost 6 bases and 3 bases respectively, with 11 bases between them.

The CDR3 sequence is CASSLDGQAYEQYF. The CDR3 DNA follows: TGTGCCAGCAGCTTAGACGGCCAGGCCTACGAGCAGTACTTC. The gene calls are TRBV7-3 and TRBJ2-7; D gene ambiguous. CDR1 and CDR2 (germline): SGHTA, FQGTGA. V lost 2 bases to trimming and J lost 2 bases, with 10 bases between them. CDR3 length: 14 amino acids.

The chain has TRBV12-5 and TRBJ2-5; 9 nucleotides align to TRBD1. The CDR3 spans 15 residues. Germline loops: CDR1 LGHNT, CDR2 FRNRAP. J lost 0 bases, V lost 1 base, and 0 bases had no gene match. CDR3 sequence reads: CASGLGDRDQETQYF. DNA for the CDR3: TGTGCTAGTGGTTTGGGGGACAGGGACCAAGAGACCCAGTACTTC.

The rearrangement uses TRBV6-5 and TRBJ2-2, with TRBD1 matching over 9 bases. From germline, CDR1 is MNHEY and CDR2 SVGAGI. This CDR3 comprises 15 residues. After removal of 3 bases from V and 4 bases from J, the junction contained 3 bases not matched to a gene. In nucleotides, the CDR3 is TGTGCCAGCAGTTATGGGGACAGGGCCACCGGGGAGCTGTTTTTT. Protein sequence: CASSYGDRATGELFF.

The chain has TRBV18 and TRBJ1-5; 7 bases map to TRBD1. There are 14 residues in the CDR3. The germline V gene encodes CDR1 KGHSH and CDR2 LQKENI. V trimming: 1 base; J trimming: 6 bases; junction bases outside the gene matches: 3. The CDR3 protein is CASSPQGAGQPQHF. The CDR3 DNA reads TGTGCCAGCTCACCACAGGGGGCAGGTCAGCCCCAGCATTTT. The variable domain in full, completed from reference TRBV18 and TRBJ1-5, reads NAGVMQNPRHLVRRRGQEARLRCSPMKGHSHVYWYRQLPEEGLKFMVYLQKENIIDESGMPKERFSAEFPKEGPSILRIQQVVRGDSAAYFCASSPQGAGQPQHFGDGTRLSIL.

CDR3 residues: CASSLDPEDTQYF. CDR3 bases: TGTGCCAGCAGCTTGGACCCGGAGGATACGCAGTATTTT. The chain recombines TRBV5-4 with TRBJ2-3; D is undetermined. The CDR3 totals 13 residues. Trimming removed 0 bases from V and 6 bases from J, with 8 bases in between. Germline V gives CDR1 SGHNT, CDR2 YYREEE (reference sequence).